The rows below give T cell receptor beta chains drawn from one sample of a study of human T cells and chemical hapten exposure. Using its own MiXCR run on the RACE reads, TCRdb lists one record per CDR3 protein. Of over 300,000 distinct CDR3 sequences listed, 4.5% to 5.5% are singletons. The source was whole blood, collected in connection with sensitization to the hapten diphenylcyclopropenone (DPC). The receptors here all came from a woman in her 50s with alopecia areata. Some clones in this sample may be carry-over from other donors' samples. The CDR3 runs from the conserved cysteine through the conserved F or W. Each record gives: clone size, J gene, V gene, D gene, CDR3 protein, CDR3 DNA. D genes are given only for firm matches. Part of the rows lack a size; the others show once, few, many or a class for expanded clones.

clone size: many
J gene: TRBJ1-5
V gene: TRBV2
D gene: TRBD1
CDR3 protein: CASSGGTANSNQPQHF
CDR3 DNA: TGTGCCAGCAGTGGCGGGACAGCCAATAGCAATCAGCCCCAGCATTTT

clone size: many
J gene: TRBJ2-2
V gene: TRBV10-2
D gene: -
CDR3 protein: CASSESLVELFF
CDR3 DNA: TGCGCCAGCAGTGAGTCCCTGGTGGAGCTGTTTTTT

clone size: many
J gene: TRBJ2-3
V gene: TRBV12-3/TRBV12-4
D gene: TRBD2
CDR3 protein: CASSSDLAGDTDTQYF
CDR3 DNA: TGTGCCAGCAGTTCGGATTTAGCGGGAGATACAGATACGCAGTATTTT

clone size: many
J gene: TRBJ2-2
V gene: TRBV28
D gene: TRBD1
CDR3 protein: CASSPTTGGTGELFF
CDR3 DNA: TGTGCCAGCAGTCCCACTACAGGGGGAACCGGGGAGCTGTTTTTT

clone size: many
J gene: TRBJ2-3
V gene: TRBV7-9
D gene: -
CDR3 protein: CASSLGSGVQDTQYF
CDR3 DNA: TGTGCCAGCAGCTTAGGATCGGGAGTACAAGATACGCAGTATTTT

clone size: -
J gene: TRBJ2-2
V gene: TRBV12-3/TRBV12-4
D gene: -
CDR3 protein: CASKPRENTGELFF
CDR3 DNA: TGTGCCAGCAAGCCCAGGGAGAACACCGGGGAGCTGTTTTTT

clone size: many
J gene: TRBJ2-1
V gene: TRBV20-1
D gene: -
CDR3 protein: CSARDRVAYNEQFF
CDR3 DNA: TGCAGTGCTAGAGATCGGGTAGCCTACAATGAGCAGTTCTTC

clone size: many
J gene: TRBJ2-3
V gene: TRBV6-1
D gene: TRBD2
CDR3 protein: CAGSGGSTDTQYF
CDR3 DNA: TGTGCCGGAAGCGGGGGGAGCACAGATACGCAGTATTTT

clone size: many
J gene: TRBJ2-6
V gene: TRBV18
D gene: -
CDR3 protein: CASSPPFNSGANVLTF
CDR3 DNA: TGTGCCAGCTCACCCCCGTTTAACTCGGGGGCCAACGTCCTGACTTTC

clone size: few
J gene: TRBJ1-2
V gene: TRBV10-3
D gene: TRBD1
CDR3 protein: CAISLGQPSNYGYTF
CDR3 DNA: TGTGCCATCAGTTTGGGACAGCCTTCTAACTATGGCTACACCTTC

clone size: few
J gene: TRBJ1-4
V gene: TRBV12-3/TRBV12-4
D gene: -
CDR3 protein: CASSNTGFGKLFF
CDR3 DNA: TGTGCCAGCAGTAATACAGGGTTTGGAAAACTGTTTTTT

clone size: many
J gene: TRBJ1-1
V gene: TRBV12-3/TRBV12-4
D gene: -
CDR3 protein: CASSSETVLNTEAFF
CDR3 DNA: TGTGCCAGCAGTTCCGAGACAGTCCTCAACACTGAAGCTTTCTTT

clone size: many
J gene: TRBJ2-1
V gene: TRBV2
D gene: -
CDR3 protein: CASSAQESSYNEQFF
CDR3 DNA: TGTGCCAGCAGTGCGCAGGAAAGCTCCTACAATGAGCAGTTCTTC

clone size: few
J gene: TRBJ2-7
V gene: TRBV20-1
D gene: -
CDR3 protein: CSARGRDSYEQYF
CDR3 DNA: TGCAGTGCTAGAGGGAGGGACTCCTACGAGCAGTACTTC

clone size: few
J gene: TRBJ2-7
V gene: TRBV20-1
D gene: TRBD2
CDR3 protein: CSLIGGSSYEQYF
CDR3 DNA: TGCAGTTTAATCGGCGGGAGCTCCTACGAGCAGTACTTC

clone size: many
J gene: TRBJ1-4
V gene: TRBV5-5
D gene: TRBD1
CDR3 protein: CASSRDRGSTNEKLFF
CDR3 DNA: TGTGCCAGCAGCCGGGACAGGGGATCGACTAATGAAAAACTGTTTTTT

clone size: many
J gene: TRBJ1-1
V gene: TRBV12-3/TRBV12-4
D gene: -
CDR3 protein: CASSRALAEAFF
CDR3 DNA: TGTGCCAGCAGTCGGGCTTTAGCGGAAGCTTTCTTT

clone size: few
J gene: TRBJ2-7
V gene: TRBV19
D gene: TRBD1
CDR3 protein: CASSSEGQLYEQYF
CDR3 DNA: TGTGCCAGTAGTTCAGAGGGACAGCTCTACGAGCAGTACTTC

clone size: many
J gene: TRBJ1-5
V gene: TRBV5-1
D gene: TRBD1
CDR3 protein: CASSHGQDSNQPQHF
CDR3 DNA: TGCGCCAGCAGCCACGGACAGGATAGCAATCAGCCCCAGCATTTT

clone size: many
J gene: TRBJ2-3
V gene: TRBV20-1
D gene: -
CDR3 protein: CSAFIGGGLSTDTQYF
CDR3 DNA: TGCAGTGCCTTTATAGGCGGGGGCCTTAGCACAGATACGCAGTATTTT

clone size: -
J gene: TRBJ2-1
V gene: TRBV12-3/TRBV12-4
D gene: -
CDR3 protein: CASTFGNEQFF
CDR3 DNA: TGTGCCAGCACCTTCGGGAATGAGCAGTTCTTC

clone size: few
J gene: TRBJ2-4
V gene: TRBV6-2/TRBV6-3
D gene: TRBD1
CDR3 protein: CASSYSPGQRNIQYF
CDR3 DNA: TGTGCCAGCAGTTACTCTCCGGGACAGCGAAACATTCAGTACTTC

clone size: many
J gene: TRBJ2-6
V gene: TRBV7-2
D gene: -
CDR3 protein: CASTPTIGANVLTF
CDR3 DNA: TGTGCCAGCACCCCGACTATTGGGGCCAACGTCCTGACTTTC

clone size: few
J gene: TRBJ1-4
V gene: TRBV30
D gene: -
CDR3 protein: CAWSVQAGEEKLFF
CDR3 DNA: TGTGCCTGGAGTGTTCAGGCAGGGGAGGAAAAACTGTTTTTT

clone size: few
J gene: TRBJ1-3
V gene: TRBV15
D gene: -
CDR3 protein: CATSRSQDGGRSGNTIYF
CDR3 DNA: TGTGCCACCAGCAGATCCCAAGACGGGGGCCGCTCTGGAAACACCATATATTTT

clone size: -
J gene: TRBJ1-3
V gene: TRBV7-9
D gene: -
CDR3 protein: CASSPPQTVGNTIYF
CDR3 DNA: TGTGCCAGCAGCCCTCCCCAGACCGTTGGAAACACCATATATTTT

clone size: many
J gene: TRBJ1-3
V gene: TRBV15
D gene: -
CDR3 protein: CATSLRSRTGNTIYF
CDR3 DNA: TGTGCCACCAGCCTCCGCTCCCGGACGGGAAACACCATATATTTT

clone size: few
J gene: TRBJ2-1
V gene: TRBV20-1
D gene: TRBD2
CDR3 protein: CSASWRELDEQFF
CDR3 DNA: TGCAGTGCTAGTTGGCGGGAGTTGGATGAGCAGTTCTTC

clone size: -
J gene: TRBJ1-2
V gene: TRBV12-3/TRBV12-4
D gene: -
CDR3 protein: CATGGGYTF
CDR3 DNA: TGTGCCACCGGGGGTGGCTACACCTTC

clone size: -
J gene: TRBJ2-1
V gene: TRBV5-1
D gene: -
CDR3 protein: CASSLALANEQFF
CDR3 DNA: TGCGCCAGCAGTTTGGCACTGGCGAATGAGCAGTTCTTC

clone size: many
J gene: TRBJ2-5
V gene: TRBV11-2
D gene: -
CDR3 protein: CASSPSPVETQYF
CDR3 DNA: TGTGCCAGCAGCCCCTCACCGGTAGAGACCCAGTACTTC

clone size: many
J gene: TRBJ2-1
V gene: TRBV9
D gene: -
CDR3 protein: CASSGLSGNEQFF
CDR3 DNA: TGTGCCAGCAGCGGCCTTAGTGGCAATGAGCAGTTCTTC

clone size: -
J gene: TRBJ2-3
V gene: TRBV6-1
D gene: TRBD2
CDR3 protein: CASRAGVNTDTQYF
CDR3 DNA: TGTGCCAGCAGAGCGGGGGTCAACACAGATACGCAGTATTTT

clone size: many
J gene: TRBJ2-3
V gene: TRBV7-9
D gene: TRBD2
CDR3 protein: CASSPSGSGTDTQYF
CDR3 DNA: TGTGCCAGCAGCCCCAGCGGGAGCGGCACAGATACGCAGTATTTT

clone size: many
J gene: TRBJ2-7
V gene: TRBV25-1
D gene: TRBD1
CDR3 protein: CASSESQGTAYEQYF
CDR3 DNA: TGTGCCAGCAGTGAATCTCAAGGGACAGCCTACGAGCAGTACTTC